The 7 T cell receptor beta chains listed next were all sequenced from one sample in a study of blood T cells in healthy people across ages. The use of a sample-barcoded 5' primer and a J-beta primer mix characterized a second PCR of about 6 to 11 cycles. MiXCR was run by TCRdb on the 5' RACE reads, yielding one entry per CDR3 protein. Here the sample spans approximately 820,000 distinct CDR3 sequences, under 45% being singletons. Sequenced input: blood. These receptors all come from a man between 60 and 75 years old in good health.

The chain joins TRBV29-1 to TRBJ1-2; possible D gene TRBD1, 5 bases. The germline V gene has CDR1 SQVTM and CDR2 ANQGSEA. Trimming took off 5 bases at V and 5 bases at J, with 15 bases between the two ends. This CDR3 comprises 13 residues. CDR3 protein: CSVKGGARYGYTF. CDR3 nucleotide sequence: TGCAGCGTTAAAGGAGGGGCGAGGTATGGCTACACCTTC.

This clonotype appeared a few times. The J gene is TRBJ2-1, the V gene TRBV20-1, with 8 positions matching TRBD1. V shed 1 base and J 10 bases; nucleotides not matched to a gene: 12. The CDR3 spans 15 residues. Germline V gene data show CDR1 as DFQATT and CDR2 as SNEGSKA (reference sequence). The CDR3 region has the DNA TGCAGTGCTAGAGTCGTGTCAGGGGGCTTTATAGAGCAGTTCTTC. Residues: CSARVVSGGFIEQFF.

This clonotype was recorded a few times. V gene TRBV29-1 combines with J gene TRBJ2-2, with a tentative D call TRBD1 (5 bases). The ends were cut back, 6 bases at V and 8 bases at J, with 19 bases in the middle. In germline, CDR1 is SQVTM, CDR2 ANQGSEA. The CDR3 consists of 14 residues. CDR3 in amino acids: CSVENAIGAGELFF. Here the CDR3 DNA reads TGCAGCGTGGAAAACGCGATTGGGGCTGGGGAGCTGTTTTTT.

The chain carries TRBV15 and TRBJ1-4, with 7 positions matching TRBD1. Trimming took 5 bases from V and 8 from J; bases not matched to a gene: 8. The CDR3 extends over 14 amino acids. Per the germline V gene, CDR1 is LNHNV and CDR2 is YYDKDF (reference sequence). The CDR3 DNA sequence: TGTGCCACCAGCTTCCAGGGGGTACGGGAAAAACTGTTTTTT. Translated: CATSFQGVREKLFF.

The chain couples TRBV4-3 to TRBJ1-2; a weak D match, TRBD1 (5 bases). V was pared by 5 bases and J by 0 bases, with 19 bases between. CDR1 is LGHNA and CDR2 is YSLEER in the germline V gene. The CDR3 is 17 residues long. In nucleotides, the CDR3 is TGCGCCAGCAGCTTACTCTCCCGGGACCGCGCTAACTATGGCTACACCTTC. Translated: CASSLLSRDRANYGYTF.

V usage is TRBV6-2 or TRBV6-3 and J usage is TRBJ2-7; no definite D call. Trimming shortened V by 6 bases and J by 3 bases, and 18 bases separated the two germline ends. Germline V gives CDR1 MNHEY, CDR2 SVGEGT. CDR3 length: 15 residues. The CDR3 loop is CASRSQSRQVYEQYF. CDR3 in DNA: TGTGCCAGCAGATCCCAGAGCCGGCAGGTCTACGAGCAGTACTTC.

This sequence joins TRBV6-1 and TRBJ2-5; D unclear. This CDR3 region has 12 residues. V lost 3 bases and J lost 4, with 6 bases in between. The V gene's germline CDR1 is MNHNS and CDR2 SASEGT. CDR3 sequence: CASSEQRETQYF. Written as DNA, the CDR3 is TGTGCCAGCAGTGAGCAGCGAGAGACCCAGTACTTC.